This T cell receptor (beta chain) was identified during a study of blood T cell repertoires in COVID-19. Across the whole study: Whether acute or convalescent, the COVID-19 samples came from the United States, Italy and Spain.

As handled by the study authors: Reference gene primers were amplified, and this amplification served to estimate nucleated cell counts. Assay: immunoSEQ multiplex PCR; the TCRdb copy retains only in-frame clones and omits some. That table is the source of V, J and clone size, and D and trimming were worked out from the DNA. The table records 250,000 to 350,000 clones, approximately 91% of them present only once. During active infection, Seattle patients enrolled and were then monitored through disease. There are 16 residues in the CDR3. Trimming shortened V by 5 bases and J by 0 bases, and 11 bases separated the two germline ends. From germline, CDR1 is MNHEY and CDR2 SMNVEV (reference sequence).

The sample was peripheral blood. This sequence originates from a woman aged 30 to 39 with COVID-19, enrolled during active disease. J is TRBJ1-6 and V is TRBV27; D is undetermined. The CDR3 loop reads CASSGRSSSYNSPLHF. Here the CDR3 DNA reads TGTGCCAGCAGTGGCCGCTCTAGCTCCTATAATTCACCCCTCCACTTT.